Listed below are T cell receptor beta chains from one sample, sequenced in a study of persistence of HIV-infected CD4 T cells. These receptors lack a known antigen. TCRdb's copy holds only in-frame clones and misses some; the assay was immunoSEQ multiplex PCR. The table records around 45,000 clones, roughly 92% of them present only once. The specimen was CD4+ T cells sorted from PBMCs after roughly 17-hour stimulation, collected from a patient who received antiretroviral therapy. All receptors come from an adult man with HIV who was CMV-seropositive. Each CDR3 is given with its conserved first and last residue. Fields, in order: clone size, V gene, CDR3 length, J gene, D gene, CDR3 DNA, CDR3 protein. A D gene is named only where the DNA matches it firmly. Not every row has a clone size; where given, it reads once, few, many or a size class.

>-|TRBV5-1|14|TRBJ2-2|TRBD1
TGCGCCAGCAGCTTTACAGGGGGGACCGGGGAGCTGTTTTTT
CASSFTGGTGELFF
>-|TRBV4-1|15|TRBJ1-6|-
TGCGCCAGCAGCCAAGAGACCGCAAATAATTCACCCCTCCACTTT
CASSQETANNSPLHF
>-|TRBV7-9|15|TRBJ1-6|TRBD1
TGTGCCAGCAGCTCGACAGGGGGCGGCGATTCACCCCTCCACTTT
CASSSTGGGDSPLHF
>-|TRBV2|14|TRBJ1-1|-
TGTGCCAGCAGTACCGGACGGATGAACACTGAAGCTTTCTTT
CASSTGRMNTEAFF
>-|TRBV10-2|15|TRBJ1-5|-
TGCGCCAGCAGTGAGTCGTCTGAACCCGTTGGGCCCCAGCATTTT
CASSESSEPVGPQHF
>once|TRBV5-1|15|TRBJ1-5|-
TGCGCCAGCAGCTCGGGGCCGGGTTTTAATCAGCCCCAGCATTTT
CASSSGPGFNQPQHF
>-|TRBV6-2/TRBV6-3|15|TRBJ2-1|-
TGTGCCAGCAACCCAGCAGGACCGCGGATATATGAGCAGTTCTTC
CASNPAGPRIYEQFF
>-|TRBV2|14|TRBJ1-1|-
TGTGCCTGCTCCGGGTTGGGGCTGAACACTGAAGCTTTCTTT
CACSGLGLNTEAFF
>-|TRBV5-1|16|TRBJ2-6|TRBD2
TGCGCCAGCAGCTTCTCGGGGGGGGGTGGGGCCAACGTCCTGACTTTC
CASSFSGGGGANVLTF
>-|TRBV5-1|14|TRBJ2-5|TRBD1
TGCGCCAGCAGCTTGGGTCAGGGGGAAGAGACCCAGTACTTC
CASSLGQGEETQYF
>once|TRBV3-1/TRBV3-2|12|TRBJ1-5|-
TGTGCCAGCGGGACTCTCAATCAGCCCCAGCATTTT
CASGTLNQPQHF
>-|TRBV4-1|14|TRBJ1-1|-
TGCGCCAGCAGCCAAGGGGGATCAGACACTGAAGCTTTCTTT
CASSQGGSDTEAFF
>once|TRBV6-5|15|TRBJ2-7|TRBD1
TGTGCCAGCAGCCCGACAGGGGGCGTCGGTTACGAGCAGTACTTC
CASSPTGGVGYEQYF
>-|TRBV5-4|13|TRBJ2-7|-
TGTGCCAGCAGCTTGGTTTCTTCCTACGAGCAGTACTTC
CASSLVSSYEQYF
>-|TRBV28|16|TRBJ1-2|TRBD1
TGTGCCAGCAGCCTTAGTGCGGGGGGACAGGGGAATGGCTACACCTTC
CASSLSAGGQGNGYTF
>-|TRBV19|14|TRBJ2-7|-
TGTGCCAGTAGTATCCGACTCACCTCCTACGAGCAGTACTTC
CASSIRLTSYEQYF
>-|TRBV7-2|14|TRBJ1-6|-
TGTGCCAGCAGCTTACTTGGACAGAATTCACCCCTCCACTTT
CASSLLGQNSPLHF
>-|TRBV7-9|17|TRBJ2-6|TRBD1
TGTGCCAGCAGCTTAGGACAGGGGAACTCTGGGGCCAACGTCCTGACTTTC
CASSLGQGNSGANVLTF
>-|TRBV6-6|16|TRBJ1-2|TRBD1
TGTGCCAGCAGTTACCACGGAGGGGACAGTAACTATGGCTACACCTTC
CASSYHGGDSNYGYTF
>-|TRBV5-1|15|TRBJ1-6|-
TGCGCCAGCAGCTTGGAACGCCCTGCTAATTCACCCCTCCACTTT
CASSLERPANSPLHF